This entry is about one T cell receptor beta chain. What it binds is not known. These data originate in a study of T cells in localized non-small cell lung cancer. Regarding the study as a whole: Appearances in adjacent lung were noted for a median approximately 52 of the top 100 tumor clones.

Some clones are missing from TCRdb's copy, which holds only in-frame ones; the method was immunoSEQ multiplex PCR. The table lists about 41,000 clones, 70% to 90% of them singletons. The CDR3 sequence is 18 residues long. The V and J ends lost 2 bases and 1 base, in that order; junction bases with no gene match: 12. Germline CDR1 and CDR2: LNHDA and SQIVND (reference sequence). This sequence originates from a woman aged 18 to 55 with stage III lung adenocarcinoma. The sample was peripheral blood, taken before any cancer treatment. V is TRBV19 and J is TRBJ2-7; 9 nucleotides agree with TRBD1. The CDR3 loop is CASSIRPALGQGSYEQYF. Here the CDR3 DNA reads TGTGCCAGTAGTATAAGGCCGGCCCTGGGACAGGGATCCTACGAGCAGTACTTC.